The 6 T cell receptor beta chains below were found in one sample sequenced in a study of shared clonotypes between healthy human individuals (dated by TCRdb to the early 2020s). The method was the immunoSEQ multiplex PCR assay. Here the immuneACCESS table is served through TCRdb, limited to in-frame sequences with V and J called. Missing clones are a known gap in these copies; in checked studies unresolved V genes cover under half, and the rest lacks a known reason. Counted in this sample were about 2.4 million clones; roughly 93% of them appeared once. The top ten hold 0.36% of the sample. The specimen sequenced was naive CD4+ T cells from PBMCs. This specimen's cell subset or site label, interpreted: CD45RA+ positively selected. The receptors derive from a man in his late teens or twenties in good health. Some clones in this sample may be carry-over from other donors' samples.

Notes on this clone: The same CDR3 also results from other DNA sequences found in this sample. The J gene is TRBJ2-7, the V gene TRBV6-5; 10 nucleotides line up with TRBD1. Trimming cost V 5 bases and J 3 bases; bases outside gene matches: 4. Germline V gene lookup returns CDR1 MNHEY and CDR2 SVGAGI. This CDR3 is built from 14 residues. CDR3 sequence reads: CASSPGTGVYEQYF. CDR3 DNA: TGTGCCAGCAGTCCCGGGACAGGGGTCTACGAGCAGTACTTC.

Comment on this clone: Other DNA sequences in this specimen translate into the identical CDR3. The chain uses TRBV27 and TRBJ1-5; D is perhaps TRBD1 (5 bases). The ends were cut back, 1 base at V and 2 bases at J, with 9 bases in the middle. The length of the CDR3 is 15 residues. Germline V gene lookup returns CDR1 MNHEY and CDR2 SMNVEV (reference sequence). CDR3 DNA sequence: TGTGCCAGCAGTTTATTCGGGGGGGGCAATCAGCCCCAGCATTTT. It translates to CASSLFGGGNQPQHF.

The V call is TRBV4-2, the J call TRBJ2-3, with D perhaps TRBD1 (6 bases). V was clipped by 1 base and J by 3 bases, with 8 bases between them. This CDR3 has 14 amino acids. Per germline, CDR1 LGHNA and CDR2 YNFKEQ. In DNA form, the CDR3 reads TGTGCCAGCAGCCAAGCGGGGACAACAGATACGCAGTATTTT. Amino acids: CASSQAGTTDTQYF.

This chain joins TRBV5-1 and TRBJ2-1, with a weak D call TRBD2 (5 bases). The CDR3 length is 14 residues. CDR1 and CDR2 (germline): SGHRS, YFSETQ. The V and J ends lost 0 bases and 9 bases respectively, with 13 bases between them. CDR3 nucleotides: TGCGCCAGCAGCTTGGGGGAGCCTTTTGGTGAGCAGTTCTTC. It specifies CASSLGEPFGEQFF.

The V call is TRBV23-1, the J call TRBJ1-4; 7 bases map to TRBD1. TRBV23-1 is recorded as an ORF, its role being uncertain. J gave up 4 bases and V 3 bases, and 5 bases lay outside the gene matches. The CDR3 loop spans 15 amino acids. The CDR3 sequence is CASSQSGTVNEKLFF. CDR3 coding DNA: TGCGCCAGCAGTCAGTCCGGGACAGTTAATGAAAAACTGTTTTTT.

The V gene is TRBV5-6, the J gene TRBJ2-5; D could derive from TRBD1 or TRBD2 (6 bases each). The DNA matches TRBJ2-7 better at its end, which makes the J call doubtful. The length of the CDR3 is 15 residues. Per germline, CDR1 SGHDT and CDR2 YYEEEE. DNA of the CDR3: TGTGCCAGCAGCCGCACCTCGGGGGCTTCCTACGAGCAGTACTTC. Translated: CASSRTSGASYEQYF.